One sample yielded the 16 T cell receptor beta chains listed below, sequenced in a study of vaccination and CD4 T cells after COVID-19 (dated by TCRdb to between 2021 and 2022). The sample's treatment or condition label is to be understood as: approximately 10-day PBMC culture with coronavirus spike peptide pools or control peptides (ViraFEST assay). The library was made by PCR. Sequencing used an Illumina iSeq 100. DNA from cultured CD4+ T cells underwent TCR sequencing with the Oncomine TCR Beta short-read assay at the Johns Hopkins FTIC core. TCRdb's own reprocessing of the public reads used fastp at Q25 and MiXCR and kept productive beta chains. Rows merge per CDR3 protein into single entries with the most common DNA and genes. For this sample the table gives roughly 7,200 distinct CDR3 sequences, of which 25% were detected only once. In total, the top ten clones hold more than 8% of the sample.

Which antigens these TCRs recognize remains unknown. The sequencing here drew on CD4+ T cells from blood, cultured in vitro, taken after SARS-CoV-2 vaccination. These receptors were obtained from a human donor who had recovered from COVID-19.

This clonotype was seen only a few times. This chain uses TRBV7-9 with TRBJ1-1; TRBD1 matches at 8 bases. CDR3 length: 15 residues. The germline V gene encodes CDR1 SEHNR and CDR2 FQNEAQ (reference sequence). Trimming took 5 bases from V and 5 from J; bases not matched to a gene: 10. In DNA, the CDR3 is TGTGCCAGCAGCCCACTCAGGGGGCGGCAAACTGAAGCTTTCTTT. Translating it yields CASSPLRGRQTEAFF.

This clonotype is categorized as medium-sized. J is TRBJ2-7 and V is TRBV6-1; D is possibly TRBD2 (6 bases). The CDR3 runs to 17 residues. Germline lookup yields CDR1 MNHNS and CDR2 SASEGT. V shed 7 bases and J shed 0 bases, with 22 bases lying between them. The CDR3 reads CASMSLGGTPSSYEQYF. The CDR3 nucleotides read TGTGCCAGCATGTCCCTGGGCGGGACGCCGAGCTCCTACGAGCAGTACTTC.

This clonotype was counted between two and nine times. The J gene is TRBJ1-2, the V gene TRBV20-1, with D possibly TRBD1 on 6 matching bases. Trimming removed 3 bases at V and 7 bases at J, with 12 bases between. Germline V gives CDR1 DFQATT, CDR2 SNEGSKA (reference sequence). The CDR3 consists of 12 residues. Here the CDR3 DNA reads TGCAGTGCTAGGGGATTGGGGGCTGGCTACACCTTC. As protein: CSARGLGAGYTF.

This clonotype was found a few times. The chain recombines TRBV18 with TRBJ2-7, with D perhaps matching TRBD1 (6 bases). Germline assignment: CDR1 KGHSH and CDR2 LQKENI. Deletions cut 3 bases from V and 6 bases from J, with 12 bases between. The CDR3 covers 13 residues. For the CDR3, the DNA is TGTGCCAGCTCACCGGGGGTACAGGGCGAGCAGTACTTC. Protein product: CASSPGVQGEQYF. Drawing the rest from reference TRBV18 and TRBJ2-7, the complete variable domain is NAGVMQNPRHLVRRRGQEARLRCSPMKGHSHVYWYRQLPEEGLKFMVYLQKENIIDESGMPKERFSAEFPKEGPSILRIQQVVRGDSAAYFCASSPGVQGEQYFGPGTRLTVT.

The rearrangement links TRBV5-1 to TRBJ2-7, with 7 bases identical to TRBD1. J gave up 2 bases and V 2 bases, and 7 bases lay outside the gene matches. CDR1 is SGHRS and CDR2 is YFSETQ in the germline V gene. This CDR3 comprises 15 residues. The CDR3 region is CASSFNRGPTYEQYF. The CDR3 bases are TGCGCCAGCAGCTTTAACAGGGGCCCTACCTACGAGCAGTACTTC.

The rearrangement joins TRBV4-3 to TRBJ2-7; the D gene is possibly TRBD1 (6 bases). Trimming stripped 0 bases from V and 4 bases from J, with 7 bases between. CDR3 size: 13 residues. Per the germline V gene, CDR1 is LGHNA and CDR2 is YSLEER. CDR3 in amino acids: CASSQEDSYEQYF. The CDR3 nucleotides are TGCGCCAGCAGCCAAGAGGACAGTTACGAGCAGTACTTC.

This chain links TRBV28 with TRBJ2-7; D unresolved. Between the trimmed V and J ends, which lost 5 bases and 6 bases, there was a span of 20 bases. The germline gives CDR1 MDHEN, CDR2 SYDVKM. The CDR3 has 15 amino acids. This CDR3 reads CASSPPPRNYCEQYF. The CDR3 DNA is TGTGCCAGCAGTCCCCCCCCAAGAAATTACTGCGAGCAGTACTTC.

This clonotype was seen a handful of times. This chain connects TRBV20-1 to TRBJ2-1, with D perhaps being TRBD1 or TRBD2 (6 bases each). The germline CDR1 and CDR2 sequences are DFQATT and SNEGSKA (reference sequence). V lost 0 bases, J lost 10 bases, and 19 bases lay in between. The CDR3 extends over 15 amino acids. The DNA for the CDR3 is TGCAGTGCTAGAGATCCGTGGGGGGCAATGACGGAGCAGTTCTTC. This sequence encodes CSARDPWGAMTEQFF.

This clonotype turned up a few times. V and J are TRBV28 and TRBJ1-2; no firm D call. This CDR3 is built from 13 residues. V gave up 2 bases and J gave up 4 bases, with 8 bases separating them. Germline V CDR1 and CDR2: MDHEN, SYDVKM. The CDR3 sequence is CASSLIQTYGYTF. CDR3 bases: TGTGCCAGCAGTTTAATTCAGACCTATGGCTACACCTTC.

This clonotype was seen a few times. V is TRBV28 and J is TRBJ2-3; D is undetermined. This CDR3 has 13 amino acids. From germline, CDR1 is MDHEN and CDR2 SYDVKM. The ends were cut back, 4 bases at V and 2 bases at J, with 7 bases in the middle. DNA of the CDR3: TGTGCCAGCAGTTCCTACTTCACAGATACGCAGTATTTT. This codes for CASSSYFTDTQYF. Drawing the rest from reference TRBV28 and TRBJ2-3, the complete variable domain is DVKVTQSSRYLVKRTGEKVFLECVQDMDHENMFWYRQDPGLGLRLIYFSYDVKMKEKGDIPEGYSVSREKKERFSLILESASTNQTSMYLCASSSYFTDTQYFGPGTRLTVL.

The genes are TRBV6-1 and TRBJ2-1; D uncertain. The V and J ends lost 0 bases and 12 bases respectively, with 12 bases between them. Germline assignment: CDR1 MNHNS and CDR2 SASEGT. This CDR3 is 13 amino acids long. In nucleotides, the CDR3 is TGTGCCAGCAGTGAAGCTGGCAGAAAGGGGCAGTTCTTC. Translated: CASSEAGRKGQFF.

By its share, this clonotype is medium-sized (0.01 to 0.1%). The gene calls are TRBV20-1 and TRBJ1-5, with D unresolved. Germline assignment: CDR1 DFQATT and CDR2 SNEGSKA (reference sequence). The CDR3 extends over 15 amino acids. V lost 0 bases, J lost 3 bases, and 12 bases lay in between. In DNA form, the CDR3 reads TGCAGTGCTAGAGAGGCCGGCGGCCTCAATCAGCCCCAGCATTTT. This encodes CSAREAGGLNQPQHF.

Only a few counts were recorded for this clonotype. The rearrangement uses TRBV27 and TRBJ2-5; 12 bases agree with TRBD2. CDR1 and CDR2 from the germline V gene are MNHEY and SMNVEV (reference sequence). Trimming at V came to 6 bases and at J to 5 bases, leaving 25 bases not matched to a gene. The CDR3 spans 21 residues. Written as DNA, the CDR3 is TGTGCCAGCAGAGTCCGAACGCTGGATCGACTAGCGGGAGTTTTATCGGAGACCCAGTACTTC. This gives the protein CASRVRTLDRLAGVLSETQYF.

The chain combines TRBV27 with TRBJ2-1; D is possibly TRBD2 (5 bases). With 2 bases removed from V and 0 bases from J, the gap between germline ends came to 20 bases. There are 19 residues in the CDR3. Looked up from germline, CDR1 is MNHEY and CDR2 is SMNVEV (reference sequence). CDR3 protein: CASSLRGWVPLSSYNEQFF. CDR3 coding DNA: TGTGCCAGCAGTTTACGAGGGTGGGTCCCCCTGAGCTCCTACAATGAGCAGTTCTTC.

This chain links TRBV6-4 with TRBJ2-5, with 10 positions matching TRBD2. The CDR3 sequence is 15 residues long. Per the germline V gene, CDR1 is MRHNA and CDR2 is SNTAGT. The DNA for the CDR3 is TGTGGGGCCGGGGGAGCGGGAGGGGGTCCGGGGACCCAGTACTTC. Encoded protein: CGAGGAGGGPGTQYF.

This chain's CDR3 is CASSEPQQGSSYNEQFF. CDR3 bases: TGTGCCAGCAGTGAACCACAACAGGGGTCATCCTACAATGAGCAGTTCTTC. This chain links TRBV6-1 with TRBJ2-1; 7 bases line up with TRBD1. The V gene end was trimmed by 2 bases and the J gene end by 1 base; junction bases not matched to a gene: 8. The CDR3 runs to 17 residues. CDR1 and CDR2 (germline): MNHNS, SASEGT.